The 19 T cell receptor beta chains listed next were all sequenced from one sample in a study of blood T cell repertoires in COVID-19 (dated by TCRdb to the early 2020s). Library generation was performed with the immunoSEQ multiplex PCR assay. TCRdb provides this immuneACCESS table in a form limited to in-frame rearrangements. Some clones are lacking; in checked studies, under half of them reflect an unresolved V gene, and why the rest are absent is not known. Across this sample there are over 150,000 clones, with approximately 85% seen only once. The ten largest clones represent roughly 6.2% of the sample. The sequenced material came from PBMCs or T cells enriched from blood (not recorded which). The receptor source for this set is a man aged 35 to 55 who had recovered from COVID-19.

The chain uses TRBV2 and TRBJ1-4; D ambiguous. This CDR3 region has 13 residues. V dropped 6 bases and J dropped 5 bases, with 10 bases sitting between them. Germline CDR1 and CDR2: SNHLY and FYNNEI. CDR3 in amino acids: CASSAIQNEKLFF. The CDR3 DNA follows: TGTGCCAGCAGCGCGATCCAAAATGAAAAACTGTTTTTT.

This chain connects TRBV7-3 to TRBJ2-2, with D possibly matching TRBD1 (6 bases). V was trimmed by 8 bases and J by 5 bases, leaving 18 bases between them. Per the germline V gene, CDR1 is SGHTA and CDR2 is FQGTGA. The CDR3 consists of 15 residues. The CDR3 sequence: CASATWTAPTGELFF. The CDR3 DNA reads TGTGCCAGCGCCACCTGGACAGCGCCAACCGGGGAGCTGTTTTTT.

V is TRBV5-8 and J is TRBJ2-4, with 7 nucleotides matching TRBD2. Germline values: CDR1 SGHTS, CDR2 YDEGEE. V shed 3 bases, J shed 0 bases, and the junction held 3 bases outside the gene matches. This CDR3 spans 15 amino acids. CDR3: CASSSGGTAKNIQYF. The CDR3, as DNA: TGTGCCAGCAGCTCCGGGGGGACAGCCAAAAACATTCAGTACTTC.

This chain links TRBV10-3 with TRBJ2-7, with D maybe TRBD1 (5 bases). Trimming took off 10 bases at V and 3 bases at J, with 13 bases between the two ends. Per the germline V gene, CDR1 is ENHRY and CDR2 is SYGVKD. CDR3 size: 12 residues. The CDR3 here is CATGVDNYEQYF. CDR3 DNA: TGTGCCACCGGCGTGGACAACTACGAGCAGTACTTC.

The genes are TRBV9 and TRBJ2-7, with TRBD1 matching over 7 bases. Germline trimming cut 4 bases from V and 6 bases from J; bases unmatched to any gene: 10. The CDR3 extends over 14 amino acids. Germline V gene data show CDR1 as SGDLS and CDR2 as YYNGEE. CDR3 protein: CASSSGDRKGEQYF. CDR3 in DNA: TGTGCCAGCAGCTCAGGGGACAGAAAGGGCGAGCAGTACTTC.

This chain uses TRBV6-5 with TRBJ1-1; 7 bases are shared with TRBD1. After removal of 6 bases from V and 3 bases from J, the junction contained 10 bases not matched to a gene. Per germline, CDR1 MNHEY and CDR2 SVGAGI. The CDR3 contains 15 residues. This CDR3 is CASSRNRQGDTEAFF. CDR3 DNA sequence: TGTGCCAGCAGCCGGAATAGACAGGGAGACACTGAAGCTTTCTTT.

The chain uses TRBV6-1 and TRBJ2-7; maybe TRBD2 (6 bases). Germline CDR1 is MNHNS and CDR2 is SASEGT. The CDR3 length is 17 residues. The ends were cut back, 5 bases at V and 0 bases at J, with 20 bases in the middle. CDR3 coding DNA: TGTGCCAGCAGTAAAGTGCCCGGGGGATCCGTCTCCTACGAGCAGTACTTC. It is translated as CASSKVPGGSVSYEQYF.

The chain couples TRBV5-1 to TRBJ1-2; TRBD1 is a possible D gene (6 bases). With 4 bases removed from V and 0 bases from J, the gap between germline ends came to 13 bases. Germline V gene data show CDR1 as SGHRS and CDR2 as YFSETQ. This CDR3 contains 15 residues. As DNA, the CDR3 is TGCGCCAGCAGCCCGACAGGCAGCACTAACTATGGCTACACCTTC. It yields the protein CASSPTGSTNYGYTF.

The CDR3 coding sequence is TGTGCCAGCAGCGTAAGGGCTAGCGGGAGGGAGGGTGAGCAGTTCTTC. Its protein is CASSVRASGREGEQFF. The genes are TRBV9 and TRBJ2-1, with TRBD2 identical over 12 bases. V was pared by 1 base and J by 9 bases, with 8 bases of the junction left unmatched. CDR1 is SGDLS and CDR2 is YYNGEE in the germline V gene. The CDR3 runs to 16 residues.

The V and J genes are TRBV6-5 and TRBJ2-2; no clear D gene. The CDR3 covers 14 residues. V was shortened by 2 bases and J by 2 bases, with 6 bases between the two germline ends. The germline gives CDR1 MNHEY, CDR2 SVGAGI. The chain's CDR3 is CASSYEANTGELFF. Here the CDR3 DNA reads TGTGCCAGCAGTTACGAGGCAAACACCGGGGAGCTGTTTTTT.

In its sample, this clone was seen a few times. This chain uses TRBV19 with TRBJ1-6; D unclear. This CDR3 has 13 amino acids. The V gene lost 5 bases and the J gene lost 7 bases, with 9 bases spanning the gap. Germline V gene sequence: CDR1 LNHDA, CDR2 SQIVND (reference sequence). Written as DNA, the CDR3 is TGTGCCAGTAGTTTTAGAGGGAATTCACCCCTCCACTTT. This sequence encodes CASSFRGNSPLHF.

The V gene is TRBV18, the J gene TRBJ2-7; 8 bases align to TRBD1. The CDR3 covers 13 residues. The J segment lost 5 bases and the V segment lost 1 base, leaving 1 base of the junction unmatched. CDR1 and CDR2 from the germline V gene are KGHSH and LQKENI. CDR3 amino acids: CASSPRTGNEQYF. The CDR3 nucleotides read TGTGCCAGCTCACCACGGACAGGGAACGAGCAGTACTTC.

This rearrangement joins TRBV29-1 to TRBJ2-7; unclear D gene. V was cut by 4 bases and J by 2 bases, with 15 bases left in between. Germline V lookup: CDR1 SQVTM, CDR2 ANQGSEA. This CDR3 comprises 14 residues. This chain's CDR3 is CSVASLVIPYEQYF. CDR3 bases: TGCAGCGTTGCAAGCCTAGTGATTCCCTACGAGCAGTACTTC.

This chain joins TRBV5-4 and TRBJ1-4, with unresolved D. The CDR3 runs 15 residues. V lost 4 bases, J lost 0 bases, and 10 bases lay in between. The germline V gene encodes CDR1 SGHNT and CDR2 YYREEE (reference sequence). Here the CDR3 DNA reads TGTGCCAGCAGCGCTTCCGCGGCAACTAATGAAAAACTGTTTTTT. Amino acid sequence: CASSASAATNEKLFF.

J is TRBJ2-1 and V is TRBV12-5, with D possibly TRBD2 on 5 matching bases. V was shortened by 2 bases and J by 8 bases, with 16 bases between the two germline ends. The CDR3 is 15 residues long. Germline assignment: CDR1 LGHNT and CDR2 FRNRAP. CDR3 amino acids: CASGLPGSEYYEQFF. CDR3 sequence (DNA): TGTGCTAGTGGTTTGCCGGGATCCGAATATTATGAGCAGTTCTTC.

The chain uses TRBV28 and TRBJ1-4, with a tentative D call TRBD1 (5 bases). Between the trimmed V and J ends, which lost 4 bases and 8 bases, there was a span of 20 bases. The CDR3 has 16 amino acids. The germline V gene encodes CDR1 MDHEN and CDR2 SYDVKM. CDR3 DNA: TGTGCCAGCAGTTATGTGACGGCGGGGGGTAGGGAAAAACTGTTTTTT. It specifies CASSYVTAGGREKLFF. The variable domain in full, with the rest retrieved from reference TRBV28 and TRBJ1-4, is DVKVTQSSRYLVKRTGEKVFLECVQDMDHENMFWYRQDPGLGLRLIYFSYDVKMKEKGDIPEGYSVSREKKERFSLILESASTNQTSMYLCASSYVTAGGREKLFFGSGTQLSVL.

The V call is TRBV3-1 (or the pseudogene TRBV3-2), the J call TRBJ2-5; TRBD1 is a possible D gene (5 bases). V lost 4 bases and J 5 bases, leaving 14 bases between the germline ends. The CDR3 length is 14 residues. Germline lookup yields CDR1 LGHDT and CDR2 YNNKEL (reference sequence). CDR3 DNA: TGTGCCAGCAGCCCCCCCGGACAAGGGGAGACCCAGTACTTC. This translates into CASSPPGQGETQYF.

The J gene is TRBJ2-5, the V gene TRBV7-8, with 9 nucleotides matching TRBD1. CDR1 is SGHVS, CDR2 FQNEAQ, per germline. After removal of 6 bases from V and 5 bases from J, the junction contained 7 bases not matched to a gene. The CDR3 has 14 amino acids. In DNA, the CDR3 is TGTGCCAGCAGGGCAGGGACAGGGCATGAGACCCAGTACTTC. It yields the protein CASRAGTGHETQYF.

CDR3 in amino acids: CASSPSPSFAGELFF. For the CDR3, the DNA is TGTGCCAGCAGCCCCAGCCCTAGCTTTGCTGGGGAGCTGTTTTTT. The J gene is TRBJ2-2, the V gene TRBV14; D possibly corresponds to TRBD2 (5 bases). The CDR3 covers 15 residues. V shed 4 bases and J shed 8 bases, with 17 bases lying between them. The V gene's germline CDR1 is SGHDN and CDR2 FVKESK.